This passage covers 17 T cell receptor beta chains from one sample sequenced in a study of T cells in Graves' hyperthyroidism and ophthalmopathy. The source material, RNA transcripts, was used to amplify TCR beta CDR3 regions. A set of HTBI primers served as the primers for a first-round RT-PCR of the TCR CDR3. TCRdb itself ran the multiplex PCR reads through MiXCR, one entry per CDR3 protein. Of fewer than 450,000 distinct CDR3 sequences listed, about a sixth are singletons. Sample: blood. Receptor source: a woman in her thirties with Graves' hyperthyroidism that later progressed to Graves' ophthalmopathy.

This clonotype was found a few times. The genes are TRBV18 and TRBJ1-3, with D unresolved. Trimming left V 6 bases short and J 2 bases short, with 11 bases between. Germline V gene sequence: CDR1 KGHSH, CDR2 LQKENI. The CDR3 has 14 residues. The DNA of the CDR3 is TGTGCCAGCTCCCCAAGGGCTACTGGAAACACCATATATTTT. Its protein is CASSPRATGNTIYF.

The sample holds many counts of this clonotype. This sequence joins TRBV3-1 and TRBJ2-5; perhaps D is TRBD1 or TRBD2 (5 bases each). The CDR3 is 18 amino acids. V lost 3 bases and J lost 5, with 25 bases in between. Per the germline V gene, CDR1 is LGHDT and CDR2 is YNNKEL (reference sequence). CDR3 region: CASSQASSGTTALETQYF. DNA of the CDR3: TGTGCCAGCAGCCAGGCAAGCTCCGGGACCACAGCACTTGAGACCCAGTACTTC.

The sample holds a few counts of this clonotype. The V and J genes are TRBV25-1 and TRBJ2-2; D perhaps matches TRBD2 (5 bases). V lost 10 bases to trimming and J lost 4 bases, with 19 bases between them. The CDR3 consists of 15 residues. The germline V gene encodes CDR1 MGHDK and CDR2 SYGVNS. CDR3 protein: CAILPAREGTGELFF. For the CDR3, the DNA is TGTGCCATCCTCCCCGCGAGGGAAGGCACCGGGGAGCTGTTTTTT.

CDR3 residues: CASSERNAGLSEQYF. CDR3 DNA: TGTGCCAGCAGTGAACGTAACGCGGGACTGTCCGAGCAGTACTTC. This chain connects TRBV2 to TRBJ2-7, with D perhaps TRBD2 (6 bases). V shed 2 bases and J shed 6 bases, with 17 bases lying between them. This CDR3 has 15 residues. Germline-derived CDR1 and CDR2 are SNHLY and FYNNEI.

V usage is TRBV19 and J usage is TRBJ2-7; D remains unclear. Trimming left V 3 bases short and J 5 bases short, with 5 bases between. The germline gives CDR1 LNHDA, CDR2 SQIVND (reference sequence). The CDR3 totals 11 residues. The CDR3 is CASSIEDEQYF. The DNA of the CDR3 is TGTGCCAGTAGTATTGAGGACGAGCAGTACTTC.

This clonotype was counted at least ten times. The rearrangement uses TRBV5-1 and TRBJ1-1; D not resolved. With 6 bases removed from V and 3 bases from J, the gap between germline ends came to 15 bases. The germline CDR1 and CDR2 sequences are SGHRS and YFSETQ. CDR3 length equals 14 residues. Written as DNA, the CDR3 is TGCGCCAGCACCCGGGAGGGATTCGACACTGAAGCTTTCTTT. Translating gives CASTREGFDTEAFF.

This clonotype was seen at least ten times. The rearrangement joins TRBV30 to TRBJ1-3; D unresolved. The CDR3 has 13 amino acids. Per germline, CDR1 GTSNPN and CDR2 SVGIG (reference sequence). With 3 bases removed from V and 0 bases from J, the gap between germline ends came to 6 bases. CDR3 region: CAWSGGSGNTIYF. The CDR3 DNA follows: TGTGCCTGGAGCGGCGGCTCTGGAAACACCATATATTTT. Full variable domain (missing parts from reference TRBV30 and TRBJ1-3): SQTIHQWPATLVQPVGSPLSLECTVEGTSNPNLYWYRQAAGRGLQLLFYSVGIGQISSEVPQNLSASRPQDRQFILSSKKLLLSDSGFYLCAWSGGSGNTIYFGEGSWLTVV.

The rearrangement links TRBV2 to TRBJ1-5; a possible D gene is TRBD1 (5 bases). V shed 6 bases and J shed 1 base, with 13 bases lying between them. CDR1 is SNHLY, CDR2 FYNNEI, per germline. The CDR3 spans 15 residues. In nucleotides, the CDR3 is TGTGCCAGCAGGAGGACGGCAGGGAGCAATCAGCCCCAGCATTTT. Translation: CASRRTAGSNQPQHF.

This clonotype was detected many times. V and J are TRBV28 and TRBJ2-7; D not certain. The CDR3 runs to 14 residues. V gave up 6 bases and J gave up 1 base, with 13 bases separating them. Germline CDR1 reads MDHEN; CDR2 reads SYDVKM. CDR3 sequence: CASSPTTQSYEQYF. The CDR3 DNA follows: TGTGCCAGCAGCCCTACTACTCAATCCTACGAGCAGTACTTC.

V and J are TRBV19 and TRBJ2-2; TRBD1 matches at 7 bases. The CDR3 contains 15 residues. J lost 4 bases, V lost 8 bases, and 10 bases had no gene match. CDR1 and CDR2 (germline): LNHDA, SQIVND (reference sequence). This chain's CDR3 is CASLKETGLTGELFF. The CDR3 nucleotides read TGTGCCAGTTTAAAGGAGACAGGGCTCACCGGGGAGCTGTTTTTT. Based on the CDR3 plus reference TRBV19 and TRBJ2-2, the full variable domain is DGGITQSPKYLFRKEGQNVTLSCEQNLNHDAMYWYRQDPGQGLRLIYYSQIVNDFQKGDIAEGYSVSREKKESFPLTVTSAQKNPTAFYLCASLKETGLTGELFFGEGSRLTVL.

This clonotype was picked up many times. This chain joins TRBV2 and TRBJ1-5, with a possible D match to TRBD1 (5 bases). V was shortened by 3 bases and J by 2 bases, with 5 bases between the two germline ends. Germline CDR1 is SNHLY and CDR2 is FYNNEI. This CDR3 is built from 13 residues. The CDR3 is CASSETGNQPQHF. CDR3 bases: TGTGCCAGCAGTGAGACAGGCAATCAGCCCCAGCATTTT. The complete variable domain, with remaining parts taken from reference TRBV2 and TRBJ1-5, reads EPEVTQTPSHQVTQMGQEVILRCVPISNHLYFYWYRQILGQKVEFLVSFYNNEISEKSEIFDDQFSVERPDGSNFTLKIRSTKLEDSAMYFCASSETGNQPQHFGDGTRLSIL.

There are a few counts of this clonotype. The chain employs TRBV11-3 and TRBJ2-3; D gene unclear. The CDR3 is made up of 15 amino acids. Trimming took off 1 base at V and 4 bases at J, with 12 bases between the two ends. The germline V gene has CDR1 SGHNT and CDR2 YENEEA. The CDR3 sequence is CASSLGHMRADTQYF. The CDR3 DNA follows: TGTGCCAGCAGCTTAGGCCACATGCGCGCAGATACGCAGTATTTT. Full variable domain (missing parts from reference TRBV11-3 and TRBJ2-3): EAGVVQSPRYKIIEKKQPVAFWCNPISGHNTLYWYLQNLGQGPELLIRYENEEAVDDSQLPKDRFSAERLKGVDSTLKIQPAELGDSAVYLCASSLGHMRADTQYFGPGTRLTVL.

The chain carries TRBV5-1 and TRBJ2-6; 8 nucleotides line up with TRBD1. Trimming at V came to 3 bases and at J to 2 bases, leaving 4 bases not matched to a gene. Germline CDR1 SGHRS, CDR2 YFSETQ. This CDR3 spans 16 amino acids. This CDR3 reads CASSSQGATGANVLTF. In DNA form, the CDR3 reads TGCGCCAGCAGCTCTCAGGGGGCGACTGGGGCCAACGTCCTGACTTTC.

This clonotype was recorded many times. The gene calls are TRBV6-1 and TRBJ2-5, with D hard to call. Per the germline V gene, CDR1 is MNHNS and CDR2 is SASEGT. V lost 3 bases and J 5 bases, leaving 13 bases between the germline ends. The CDR3 contains 14 residues. CDR3 protein: CASSDIGSWETQYF. The DNA of the CDR3 is TGTGCCAGCAGTGATATTGGCAGTTGGGAGACCCAGTACTTC.

There are many counts of this clonotype. J is TRBJ2-5 and V is TRBV30, with a tentative D call TRBD1 (8 bases). V lost 2 bases to trimming and J lost 5 bases, with 18 bases between them. CDR3 size: 15 residues. The germline CDR1 and CDR2 sequences are GTSNPN and SVGIG (reference sequence). CDR3: CAWSYGQGGWETQYF. The CDR3, as DNA: TGTGCCTGGAGTTACGGACAGGGAGGGTGGGAGACCCAGTACTTC.

This clonotype was seen more than once but under ten times. The chain links TRBV19 to TRBJ2-3; D may be TRBD1 (6 bases). V dropped 5 bases and J dropped 3 bases, with 18 bases sitting between them. Looked up from germline, CDR1 is LNHDA and CDR2 is SQIVND (reference sequence). The CDR3 runs to 16 residues. CDR3 in amino acids: CASSARIRRGTDTQYF. The DNA of the CDR3 is TGTGCCAGTAGTGCCCGAATTCGTAGGGGGACAGATACGCAGTATTTT.

Ten or more counts support this clonotype. The chain joins TRBV30 to TRBJ2-5; TRBD2 aligns across 13 bases. From germline, CDR1 is GTSNPN and CDR2 SVGIG (reference sequence). The J segment lost 1 base and the V segment lost 2 bases, leaving 7 bases of the junction unmatched. The CDR3 extends over 17 amino acids. The CDR3 is CAWSLGLAGAGQETQYF. The CDR3 bases are TGTGCCTGGAGTTTAGGACTAGCGGGGGCGGGCCAAGAGACCCAGTACTTC.